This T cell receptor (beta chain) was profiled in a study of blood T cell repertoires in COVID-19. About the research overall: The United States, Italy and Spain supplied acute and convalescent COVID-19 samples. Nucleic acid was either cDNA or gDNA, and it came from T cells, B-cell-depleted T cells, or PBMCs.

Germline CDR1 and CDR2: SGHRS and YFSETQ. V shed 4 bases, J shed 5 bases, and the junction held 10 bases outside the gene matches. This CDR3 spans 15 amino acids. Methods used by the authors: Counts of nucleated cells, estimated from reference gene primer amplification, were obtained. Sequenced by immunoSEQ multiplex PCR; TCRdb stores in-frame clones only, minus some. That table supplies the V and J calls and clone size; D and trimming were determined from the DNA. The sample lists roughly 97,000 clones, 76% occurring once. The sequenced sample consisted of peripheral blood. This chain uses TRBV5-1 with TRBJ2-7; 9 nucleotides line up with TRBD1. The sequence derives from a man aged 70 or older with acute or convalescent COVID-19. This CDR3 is CASSPDGTGSDEQYV. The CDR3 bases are TGCGCCAGCAGCCCGGACGGGACAGGGTCCGACGAGCAGTACGTC.